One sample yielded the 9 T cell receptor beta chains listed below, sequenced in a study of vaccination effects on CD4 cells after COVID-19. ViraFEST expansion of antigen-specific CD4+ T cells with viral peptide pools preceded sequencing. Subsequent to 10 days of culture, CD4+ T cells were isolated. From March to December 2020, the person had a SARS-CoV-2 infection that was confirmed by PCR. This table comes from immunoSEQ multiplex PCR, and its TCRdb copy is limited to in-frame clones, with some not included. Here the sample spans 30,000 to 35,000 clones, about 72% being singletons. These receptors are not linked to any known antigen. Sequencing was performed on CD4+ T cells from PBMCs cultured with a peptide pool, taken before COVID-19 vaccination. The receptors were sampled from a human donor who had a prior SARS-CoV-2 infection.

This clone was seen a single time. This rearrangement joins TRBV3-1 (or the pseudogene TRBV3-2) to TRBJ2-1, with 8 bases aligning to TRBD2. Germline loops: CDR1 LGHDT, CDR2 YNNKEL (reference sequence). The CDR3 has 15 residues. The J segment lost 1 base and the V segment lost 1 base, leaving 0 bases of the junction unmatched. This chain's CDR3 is CASSQAGGSYNEQFF. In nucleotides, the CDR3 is TGTGCCAGCAGCCAAGCGGGGGGGTCCTACAATGAGCAGTTCTTC.

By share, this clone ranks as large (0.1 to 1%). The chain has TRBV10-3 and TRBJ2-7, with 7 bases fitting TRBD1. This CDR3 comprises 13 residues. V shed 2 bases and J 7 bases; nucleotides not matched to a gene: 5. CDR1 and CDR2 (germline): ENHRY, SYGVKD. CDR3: CAISEATGLEQYF. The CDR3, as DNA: TGTGCCATCAGTGAGGCGACAGGGCTAGAGCAGTACTTC.

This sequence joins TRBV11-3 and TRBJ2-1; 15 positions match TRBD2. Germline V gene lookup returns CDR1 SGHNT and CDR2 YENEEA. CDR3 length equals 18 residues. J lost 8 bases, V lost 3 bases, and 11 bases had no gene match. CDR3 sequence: CASSFYGLAGGSGDEQFF. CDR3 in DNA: TGTGCCAGCAGCTTTTACGGACTAGCGGGAGGGTCAGGAGATGAGCAGTTCTTC. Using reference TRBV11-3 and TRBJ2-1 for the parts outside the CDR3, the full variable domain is EAGVVQSPRYKIIEKKQPVAFWCNPISGHNTLYWYLQNLGQGPELLIRYENEEAVDDSQLPKDRFSAERLKGVDSTLKIQPAELGDSAVYLCASSFYGLAGGSGDEQFFGPGTRLTVL.

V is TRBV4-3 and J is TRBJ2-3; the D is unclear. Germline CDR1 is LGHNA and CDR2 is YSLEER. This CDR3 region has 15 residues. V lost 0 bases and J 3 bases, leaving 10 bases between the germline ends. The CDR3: CASSQELSSTDTQYF. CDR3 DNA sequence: TGCGCCAGCAGCCAAGAATTGTCTAGTACAGATACGCAGTATTTT.

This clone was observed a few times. The CDR3 here is CASSLATGELFF. In DNA form, the CDR3 reads TGTGCCAGCAGTCTCGCAACCGGGGAGCTGTTTTTT. V is TRBV6-5 and J is TRBJ2-2; D is undetermined. Between the trimmed V and J ends, which lost 5 bases and 5 bases, there was a span of 6 bases. The CDR3 is 12 residues long. Germline-derived CDR1 and CDR2 are MNHEY and SVGAGI.

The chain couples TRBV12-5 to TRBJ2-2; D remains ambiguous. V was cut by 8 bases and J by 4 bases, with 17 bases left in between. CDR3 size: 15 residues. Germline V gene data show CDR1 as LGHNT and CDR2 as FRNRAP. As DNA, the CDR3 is TGTGCTAGTTCCCTCTACGGTGGCGCCACCGGGGAGCTGTTTTTT. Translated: CASSLYGGATGELFF.

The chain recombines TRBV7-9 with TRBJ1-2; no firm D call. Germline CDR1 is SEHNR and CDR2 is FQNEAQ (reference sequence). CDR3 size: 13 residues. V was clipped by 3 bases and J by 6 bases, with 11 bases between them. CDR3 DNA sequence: TGTGCCAGCAGCTTCCGGTGGGAAGATGGCTACACCTTC. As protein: CASSFRWEDGYTF.

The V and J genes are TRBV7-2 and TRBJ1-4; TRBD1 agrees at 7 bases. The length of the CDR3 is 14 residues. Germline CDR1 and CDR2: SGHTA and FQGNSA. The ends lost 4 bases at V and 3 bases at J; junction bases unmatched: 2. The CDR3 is CASSSGTANEKLFF. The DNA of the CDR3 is TGTGCCAGCAGCTCCGGGACAGCTAATGAAAAACTGTTTTTT.

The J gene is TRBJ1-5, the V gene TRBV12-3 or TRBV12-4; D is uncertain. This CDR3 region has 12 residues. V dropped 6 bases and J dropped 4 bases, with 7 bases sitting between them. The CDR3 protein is CASSRRNQPQHF. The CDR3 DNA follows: TGTGCCAGCAGCCGGCGAAATCAGCCCCAGCATTTT.